What follows are 18 T cell receptor beta chains derived from one specimen sequenced in a study of graft-versus-host responses after intestinal transplantation (dated by TCRdb to about 2021). The library came from the immunoSEQ multiplex PCR assay. TCRdb re-hosts the immuneACCESS table, in-frame sequences only. Its copies lack some clones; in the studies checked, an unresolved V gene accounts for under half of them, and the cause for the rest is not known. Present in this sample are approximately 100,000 clones, roughly 82% of which were seen just once. The ten largest make up more than 1.4% of the sample. The starting material was PBMCs, obtained 255 days after intestinal transplant. The receptors stem from a human patient who received an intestinal transplant, so some T cells may come from the graft donor.

The chain couples TRBV6-5 to TRBJ1-1, with 7 bases matching TRBD1. J lost 4 bases, V lost 6 bases, and 11 bases had no gene match. This CDR3 region has 15 residues. Germline CDR1 and CDR2: MNHEY and SVGAGI. The CDR3: CASSPRGQRSTEAFF. The CDR3 DNA follows: TGTGCCAGCAGCCCGAGGGGGCAGCGGTCCACTGAAGCTTTCTTT.

This chain joins TRBV7-9 and TRBJ2-7; D is unresolved. Per germline, CDR1 SEHNR and CDR2 FQNEAQ (reference sequence). The CDR3 is made up of 14 amino acids. V lost 3 bases and J lost 5, with 14 bases in between. CDR3 in amino acids: CASSFESPRDEQYF. The DNA for the CDR3 is TGTGCCAGCAGCTTCGAATCACCTCGGGACGAGCAGTACTTC.

The chain employs TRBV6-1 and TRBJ2-5; 11 nucleotides align to TRBD2. This CDR3 region has 13 residues. J lost 2 bases, V lost 9 bases, and 2 bases had no gene match. Germline CDR1 and CDR2: MNHNS and SASEGT. Here the CDR3 DNA reads TGTGCCAGTAGCGGGGGGGTACAAGAGACCCAGTACTTC. This sequence encodes CASSGGVQETQYF.

The V call is TRBV11-2, the J call TRBJ2-2; 7 positions match TRBD1. The germline V gene has CDR1 SGHAT and CDR2 FQNNGV. This CDR3 has 16 residues. The ends lost 4 bases at V and 5 bases at J; junction bases unmatched: 10. CDR3 region: CASSSPRGGSTGELFF. CDR3 nucleotides: TGTGCCAGCAGCTCCCCCCGAGGGGGCAGTACCGGGGAGCTGTTTTTT.

This clone was seen only once. The V and J genes are TRBV6-1 and TRBJ1-5; possible D gene TRBD1, 6 bases. Germline values: CDR1 MNHNS, CDR2 SASEGT. With 7 bases removed from V and 5 bases from J, the gap between germline ends came to 12 bases. This CDR3 comprises 13 residues. This CDR3 is CASTVQGDQPQHF. In DNA, the CDR3 is TGTGCCAGCACAGTACAGGGAGATCAGCCCCAGCATTTT.

This chain links TRBV6-5 with TRBJ1-2; D is unresolved. The CDR3 loop spans 14 amino acids. Germline loops: CDR1 MNHEY, CDR2 SVGAGI. Trimming cost V 5 bases and J 8 bases, with 18 bases left between them. CDR3 nucleotides: TGTGCCAGCAGTCGCCTGTTGGGGTTGGAAGGCTACACCTTC. Translating it yields CASSRLLGLEGYTF.

This clone has only one observation. The rearrangement uses TRBV6-5 and TRBJ1-1; 7 positions match TRBD1. V dropped 5 bases and J dropped 7; count of bases not matched to a gene: 13. CDR1 is MNHEY and CDR2 is SVGAGI in the germline V gene. The CDR3 totals 15 residues. The CDR3 is CASSVVLDGTDEAFF. Written as DNA, the CDR3 is TGTGCCAGCAGTGTAGTTCTAGACGGGACAGATGAAGCTTTCTTT.

V is TRBV5-6 and J is TRBJ1-5, with TRBD1 identical over 8 bases. Per the germline V gene, CDR1 is SGHDT and CDR2 is YYEEEE. Unmatched junction bases numbered 9, after V lost 0 bases and J lost 7 bases. The CDR3 consists of 16 residues. CDR3 loop: CASSLGPDRGNQPQHF. CDR3 nucleotides: TGTGCCAGCAGCTTGGGGCCTGACAGGGGTAACCAGCCCCAGCATTTT.

In its sample, this clone was seen once. This chain uses TRBV19 with TRBJ2-5; TRBD1 matches at 8 bases. CDR1 and CDR2 (germline): LNHDA, SQIVND (reference sequence). The CDR3 is 16 amino acids. V was clipped by 6 bases and J by 1 base; unmatched bases: 10. As DNA, the CDR3 is TGTGCCAGTAGGGGACCGGGACAGGAAGCCCAAGAGACCCAGTACTTC. Protein product: CASRGPGQEAQETQYF. The full variable domain, rest sourced from reference TRBV19 and TRBJ2-5, is DGGITQSPKYLFRKEGQNVTLSCEQNLNHDAMYWYRQDPGQGLRLIYYSQIVNDFQKGDIAEGYSVSREKKESFPLTVTSAQKNPTAFYLCASRGPGQEAQETQYFGPGTRLLVL.

The chain carries TRBV7-2 and TRBJ2-7, with D hard to call. Trimming removed 5 bases from V and 0 bases from J, with 14 bases in between. The CDR3 totals 15 residues. Germline-derived CDR1 and CDR2 are SGHTA and FQGNSA. CDR3 loop: CASSPASESSYEQYF. CDR3 nucleotides: TGTGCCAGCAGCCCGGCCTCAGAATCCTCCTACGAGCAGTACTTC.

The DNA of the CDR3 is TGTGCCAGCAGCTACCGACCGCGTGGGACCGGGGAGCTGTTTTTT. Translation: CASSYRPRGTGELFF. The chain uses TRBV7-9 and TRBJ2-2; no clear D. CDR3 length equals 15 residues. The ends were cut back, 4 bases at V and 5 bases at J, with 14 bases in the middle. Germline lookup yields CDR1 SEHNR and CDR2 FQNEAQ (reference sequence). Full variable domain (remainder filled in from reference TRBV7-9 and TRBJ2-2): DTGVSQNPRHKITKRGQNVTFRCDPISEHNRLYWYRQTLGQGPEFLTYFQNEAQLEKSRLLSDRFSAERPKGSFSTLEIQRTEQGDSAMYLCASSYRPRGTGELFFGEGSRLTVL.

This clone has just one count. The chain links TRBV21-1 to TRBJ1-2; TRBD1, the table's D call, lacks a check against the DNA. TRBV21-1 is shown as a pseudogene. There are 14 residues in the CDR3. The CDR3 DNA sequence: TGTGCCAGCAGCTTCCGGGACAGGGGCTATGGCTACACCTTC. Its translation is CASSFRDRGYGYTF.

This clone was seen a few times. The chain is built from TRBV28 and TRBJ2-7, with D perhaps TRBD2 (6 bases). V was trimmed by 2 bases and J by 6 bases, leaving 14 bases between them. The CDR3 sequence is 14 residues long. The germline V gene has CDR1 MDHEN and CDR2 SYDVKM. Here the CDR3 reads CASSLGWAGSEQYF. As DNA, the CDR3 is TGTGCCAGCAGTTTAGGGTGGGCGGGATCCGAGCAGTACTTC.

The gene calls are TRBV4-3 and TRBJ1-2, with TRBD1 matching over 9 bases. This CDR3 is 14 amino acids long. Germline loops: CDR1 LGHNA, CDR2 YSLEER. The V gene end was trimmed by 1 base and the J gene end by 8 bases; junction bases not matched to a gene: 5. The CDR3 is CASSQAGTGQGYTF. Written as DNA, the CDR3 is TGCGCCAGCAGCCAAGCCGGGACAGGGCAAGGCTACACCTTC.

The V gene is TRBV7-6, the J gene TRBJ1-1; D call uncertain. CDR1 SGHVS and CDR2 FNYEAQ come from the germline V gene. V lost 1 base, J lost 1 base, and 7 bases lay in between. The length of the CDR3 is 14 residues. CDR3 DNA sequence: TGTGCCAGCAGCTTAGGACCACAGAACACTGAAGCTTTCTTT. Translating gives CASSLGPQNTEAFF. Combining the CDR3 with reference TRBV7-6 and TRBJ1-1 gives the whole variable domain GAGVSQSPRYKVTKRGQDVALRCDPISGHVSLYWYRQALGQGPEFLTYFNYEAQQDKSGLPNDRFSAERPEGSISTLTIQRTEQRDSAMYRCASSLGPQNTEAFFGQGTRLTVV.

CDR3 amino acids: CASSPDSNQPQHF. In nucleotides, the CDR3 is TGTGCCAGCTCTCCCGATAGCAATCAGCCCCAGCATTTT. The chain recombines TRBV18 with TRBJ1-5; D remains ambiguous. Between the trimmed V and J ends, which lost 6 bases and 0 bases, there was a span of 6 bases. This CDR3 has 13 residues. Germline V gene lookup returns CDR1 KGHSH and CDR2 LQKENI. Variable domain in full (rest from reference TRBV18 and TRBJ1-5): NAGVMQNPRHLVRRRGQEARLRCSPMKGHSHVYWYRQLPEEGLKFMVYLQKENIIDESGMPKERFSAEFPKEGPSILRIQQVVRGDSAAYFCASSPDSNQPQHFGDGTRLSIL.

This clone was recorded once. The rearrangement links TRBV6-1 to TRBJ2-2, with D tentatively TRBD2 (6 bases). The CDR3 sequence is 13 residues long. Trimming stripped 3 bases from V and 7 bases from J, with 9 bases between. The V gene's germline CDR1 is MNHNS and CDR2 SASEGT. The CDR3: CASSDLGGGELFF. CDR3 coding DNA: TGTGCCAGCAGTGACCTGGGAGGCGGGGAGCTGTTTTTT.

The chain links TRBV4-2 to TRBJ2-3; D remains unclear. The V gene's germline CDR1 is LGHNA and CDR2 YNFKEQ. V lost 2 bases and J lost 4, with 13 bases in between. The CDR3 runs to 15 residues. CDR3 sequence (DNA): TGTGCCAGCAGCCAACCATCTACTTTACCAGATACGCAGTATTTT. Encoded protein: CASSQPSTLPDTQYF.